This TCR beta chain emerged from a study of identical twins. Many counts were recorded for this clonotype. The antigen is undetermined. Overall study findings and caveats: Out-of-frame beta sequences exhibited a weaker degree of excess twin sharing. Clonotypes of the beta chain that were abundant in cord blood carried fewer insertions (memory repertoires showed none). Invariant MAIT and iNKT cells are populations that could partly confound zero-insertion analyses. Model-predicted out-of-frame TCR alpha sharing fell below observed values in monozygotic twins.

Using its own MiXCR run on the 5' RACE reads, TCRdb lists one record per CDR3 protein. The data contain 220,000 or so distinct CDR3 sequences, approximately 7% of them singletons. V trimming: 0 bases; J trimming: 5 bases; junction bases outside the gene matches: 9. Germline lookup yields CDR1 LGHDT and CDR2 YNNKEL (reference sequence). The CDR3 extends over 17 amino acids. The sample was also linked to a second study, of yellow fever vaccine responses in identical twins.

This receptor was obtained from a woman aged 18-35 years in good health. The sequencing input was memory (CD45RO+) T cells sorted from blood. The gene calls are TRBV3-1 and TRBJ2-1; TRBD1 agrees at 8 bases. Written as DNA, the CDR3 is TGTGCCAGCAGCCAAGATAGGTTAACAGGGGGTCACAATGAGCAGTTCTTC. This encodes CASSQDRLTGGHNEQFF.